The source of this TCR beta chain is a study of cytomegalovirus exposure and HLA in healthy donors. Notes on the study in general: It was reported that the classifier diagnosed cytomegalovirus status with high specificity and sensitivity in both the original and validation cohorts. Cytomegalovirus-associated status was assigned to 164 TCR beta chains. A subsequent analysis found that TCR clusters from the first cohort also tended to co-occur in the 120 validation repertoires, with about 94% of cluster scores above 0.

Here immunoSEQ multiplex PCR was the method, and the copy in TCRdb shows in-frame clones only, minus some. Of roughly 220,000 clones listed, 75% to 90% were seen once; the top ten hold roughly 13%. The CDR3 totals 11 residues. Germline CDR1 LGHNT, CDR2 FRNRAP. V gave up 6 bases and J gave up 4 bases, with 7 bases separating them. This clone was detected a few times. What it recognizes is unknown. Among the 120 or so subjects of the validation cohort, separate from the approximately 660-subject first cohort, were the donors. The sequencing sample was made of PBMCs. This TCR was sampled from a woman aged 25 to 39 in good health and CMV-seropositive. V is TRBV12-5 and J is TRBJ2-7; D not certain. The CDR3, as DNA: TGTGCTAGTGGGGTGTTGTACGAGCAGTACTTC. It is translated as CASGVLYEQYF. The whole variable domain, filled in from reference TRBV12-5 and TRBJ2-7, reads DARVTQTPRHKVTEMGQEVTMRCQPILGHNTVFWYRQTMMQGLELLAYFRNRAPLDDSGMPKDRFSAEMPDATLATLKIQPSEPRDSAVYFCASGVLYEQYFGPGTRLTVT.